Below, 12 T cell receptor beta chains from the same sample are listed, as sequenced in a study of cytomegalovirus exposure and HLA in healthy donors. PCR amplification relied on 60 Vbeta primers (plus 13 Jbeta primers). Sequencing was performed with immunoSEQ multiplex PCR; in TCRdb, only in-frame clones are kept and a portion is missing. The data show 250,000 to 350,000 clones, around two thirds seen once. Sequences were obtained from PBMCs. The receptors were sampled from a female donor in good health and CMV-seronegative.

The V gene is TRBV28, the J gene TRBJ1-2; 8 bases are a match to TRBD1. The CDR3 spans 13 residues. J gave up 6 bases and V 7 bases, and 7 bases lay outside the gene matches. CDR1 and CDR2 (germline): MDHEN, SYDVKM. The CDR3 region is CASTTGDEHGYTF. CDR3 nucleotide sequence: TGTGCCAGCACGACAGGGGATGAGCATGGCTACACCTTC.

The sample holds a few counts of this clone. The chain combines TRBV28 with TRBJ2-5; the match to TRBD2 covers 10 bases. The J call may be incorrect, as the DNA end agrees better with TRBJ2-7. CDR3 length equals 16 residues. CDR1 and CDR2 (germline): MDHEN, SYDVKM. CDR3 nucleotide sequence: TGTGCCAGCAATCCCCCGGGACTAGCGAGCTCCTACGAGCAGTACTTC. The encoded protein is CASNPPGLASSYEQYF.

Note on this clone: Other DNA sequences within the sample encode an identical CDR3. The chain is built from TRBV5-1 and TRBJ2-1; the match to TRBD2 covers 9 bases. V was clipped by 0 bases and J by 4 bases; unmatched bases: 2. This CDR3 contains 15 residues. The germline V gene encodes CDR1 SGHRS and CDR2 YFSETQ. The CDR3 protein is CASSLELAGYNEQFF. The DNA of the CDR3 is TGCGCCAGCAGCTTGGAGCTAGCGGGGTACAATGAGCAGTTCTTC.

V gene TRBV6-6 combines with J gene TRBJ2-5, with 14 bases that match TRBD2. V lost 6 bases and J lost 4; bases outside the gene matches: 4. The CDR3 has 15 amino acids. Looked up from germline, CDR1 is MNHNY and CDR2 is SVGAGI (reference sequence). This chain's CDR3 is CASSRLAGGGETQYF. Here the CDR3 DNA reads TGTGCCAGCAGCCGACTAGCGGGAGGGGGAGAGACCCAGTACTTC.

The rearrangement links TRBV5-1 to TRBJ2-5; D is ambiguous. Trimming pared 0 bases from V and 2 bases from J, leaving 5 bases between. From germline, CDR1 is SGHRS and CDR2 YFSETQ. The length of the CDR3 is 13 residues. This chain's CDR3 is CASSLALQETQYF. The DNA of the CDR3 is TGCGCCAGCAGCTTGGCCCTTCAAGAGACCCAGTACTTC.

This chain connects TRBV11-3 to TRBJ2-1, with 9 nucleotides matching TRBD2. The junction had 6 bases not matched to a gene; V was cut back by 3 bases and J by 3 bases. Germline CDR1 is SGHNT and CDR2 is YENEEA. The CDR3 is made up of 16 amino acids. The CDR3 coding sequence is TGTGCCAGCAGCTTCCCTAGCGGGATTTTCTACAATGAGCAGTTCTTC. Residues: CASSFPSGIFYNEQFF.

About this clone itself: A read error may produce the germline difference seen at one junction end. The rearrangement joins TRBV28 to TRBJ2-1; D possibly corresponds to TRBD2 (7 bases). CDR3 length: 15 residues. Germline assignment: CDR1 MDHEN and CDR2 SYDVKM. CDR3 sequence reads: CASNQGPVSYGGQVF. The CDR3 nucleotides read TGTGCCAGCAACCAGGGTCCGGTGTCATACGGGGGGCAGGTCTTC.

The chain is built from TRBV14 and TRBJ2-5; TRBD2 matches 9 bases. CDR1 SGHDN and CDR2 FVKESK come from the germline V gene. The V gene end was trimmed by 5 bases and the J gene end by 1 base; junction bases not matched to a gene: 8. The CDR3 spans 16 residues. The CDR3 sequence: CASSYLAGDLQETQYF. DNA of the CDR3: TGTGCCAGCAGCTATTTAGCGGGAGACCTCCAAGAGACCCAGTACTTC.

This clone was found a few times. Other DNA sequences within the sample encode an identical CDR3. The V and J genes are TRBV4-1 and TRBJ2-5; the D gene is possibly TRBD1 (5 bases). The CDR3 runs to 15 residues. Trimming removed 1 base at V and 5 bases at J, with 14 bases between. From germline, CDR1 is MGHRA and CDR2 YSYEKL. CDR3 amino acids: CASSQAETAQETQYF. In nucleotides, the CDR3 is TGCGCCAGCAGCCAAGCTGAGACAGCACAGGAGACCCAGTACTTC.

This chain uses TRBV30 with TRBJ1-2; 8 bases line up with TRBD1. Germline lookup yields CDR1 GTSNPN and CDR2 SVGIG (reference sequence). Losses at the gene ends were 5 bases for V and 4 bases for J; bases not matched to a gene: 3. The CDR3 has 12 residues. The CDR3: CAWVDRAYGYTF. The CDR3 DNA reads TGTGCCTGGGTGGACAGGGCCTATGGCTACACCTTC.

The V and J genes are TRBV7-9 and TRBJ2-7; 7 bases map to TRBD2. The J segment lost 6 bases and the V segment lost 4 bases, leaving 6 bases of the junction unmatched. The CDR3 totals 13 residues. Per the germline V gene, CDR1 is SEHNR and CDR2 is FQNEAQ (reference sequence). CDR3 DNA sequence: TGTGCCAGCAGCTCTGGCTCGGGAGGCGAGCAGTACTTC. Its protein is CASSSGSGGEQYF.

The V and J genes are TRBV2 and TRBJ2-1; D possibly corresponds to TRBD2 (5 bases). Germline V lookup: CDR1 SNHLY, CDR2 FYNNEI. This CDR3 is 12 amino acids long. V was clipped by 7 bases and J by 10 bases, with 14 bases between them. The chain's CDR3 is CASMTKRREQFF. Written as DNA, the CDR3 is TGTGCCAGCATGACGAAGCGGAGGGAGCAGTTCTTC.